This record concerns one T cell receptor beta chain sequence. Its binding antigen is unknown. No base qualities exist here, and no much larger clone lies one base off it. CDR1 and CDR2 were assigned from the germline V gene (reference sequence) as DFQATT and SNEGSKA. The junction carries 16 bases between V and J, which are trimmed by 2 bases and 3 bases respectively. The CDR3 measures 15 amino acids from cysteine to phenylalanine. CDR3 DNA only is kept here, 45 bases in frame from base 1. This was a case-control study nested in a cohort of healthcare workers in London, UK, who had nasopharyngeal swab PCR tests and blood samples taken every week. Between 23 and 31 March 2020, the week of the UK lockdown, healthcare workers were enrolled and then followed up weekly for as long as 16 weeks. The entry originates in a study of early T cells in non-severe SARS-CoV-2 infection (TCRdb year 2021). A note on the overall study: Because TCR sequencing relied on bulk RNA taken from unsorted whole blood, pairing of alpha and beta chains was not possible.

The study at large found these results: VDJdb matching was skewed toward anti-spike CD8 responses and likely underestimated virus-specific expansions, missing private and CD4 specificities.

The receptor library was made with 5' RACE. The sequencer listed for this sample is NextSeq 500. In the TCR library protocol, unique molecular identifiers were attached to individual cDNA molecules to correct for PCR bias and sequencing error. Both TCR alpha and beta chains were sequenced, and tight co-correlation was observed between alpha and beta sequence abundances in each sample. The study's own analysis went as follows. Decombinator V4 was used to annotate the V gene, J gene and CDR3 of the TCR sequences. TCRs were defined as expanded if a significant change between any two time points was detected under a Poisson model with p below 0.0001. TCR abundances were normalised to the total number of TCRs sequenced per sample and expressed as counts per million. TRAV1-2 paired with TRAJ12, TRAJ20 or TRAJ33 defined MAIT TCRs, while TRAV10 paired with TRAJ18 defined iNKT TCRs. VDJdb, accessed 1 November 2021, was searched for CMV, EBV and SARS-CoV-2 annotated TCRs, with TCRs annotated for multiple antigens excluded. The public reads were run again by TCRdb, first through fastp at Q25 and then through MiXCR, and only productive beta chains were kept. Rows are unified per CDR3 protein, each entry keeping the most common DNA and genes. Here the V and J calls rest on TCRdb's processing, not on the authors' analysis. The sample records approximately 27,000 distinct CDR3 sequences, over 8.5% of which are singletons. The ten most abundant clones make up roughly 15% of the sample.

The origin of this receptor is an adult who was a healthcare worker with PCR-confirmed SARS-CoV-2 infection or an uninfected control (not recorded which). The rearranged segments are TRBV20-1 and TRBJ1-1, with no confident D gene call. The sequencing sample was made of whole blood. CDR3 reads: CSARKEGQIYTEAFF. The DNA is as follows: TGCAGTGCTAGAAAGGAAGGGCAGATCTACACTGAAGCTTTCTTT.